This T cell receptor (beta chain) is drawn from a study of technical replicates of blood from a handful of donors. CDR3 length equals 14 residues. V shed 3 bases and J shed 1 base, with 9 bases lying between them. Germline CDR1 is KGHSH and CDR2 is LQKENI. Only in-frame clones appear in the TCRdb table, and some are missing; sequencing was by immunoSEQ multiplex PCR. The sample has tens of thousands of clones, 85% to 95% seen once. Specimen: T cells isolated from PBMCs. The receptor comes from a human donor in good health. The chain combines TRBV18 with TRBJ2-5; D gene ambiguous. This chain's CDR3 is CASSPRHVQETQYF. Written as DNA, the CDR3 is TGTGCCAGCTCACCGCGGCATGTCCAAGAGACCCAGTACTTC.